These T cell receptor beta chains were read from a single sample in a study of regulatory T cells in long-lasting Graves disease. TCRdb called the multiplex PCR reads again in MiXCR, with one record for every CDR3 protein. The data show a few hundred thousand distinct CDR3 sequences, around a fifth seen once. The sequenced sample was peripheral blood mononuclear cells (PBMCs), obtained when the disease was refractory, from a patient treated with antithyroid drugs. The receptors were gathered from a female donor with Graves disease. The CDR3 runs from the conserved cysteine through the conserved F or W. Each record gives: clone size, J gene, CDR3 length, V gene, D gene, CDR3 DNA, CDR3 protein. A D gene is named only where the DNA matches it firmly. Expanded clones get a size class; other rows say once, few or many, or leave the size out.

>many|TRBJ1-2|15|TRBV28|TRBD1
TGTGCCAGCCTCGACAGGGCAACCACTAACTATGGCTACACCTTC
CASLDRATTNYGYTF
>few|TRBJ2-5|16|TRBV5-6|TRBD2
TGTGCCAGCAGCCCGCGAGAGGGAGCGGGAGGAGAGACCCAGTACTTC
CASSPREGAGGETQYF
>few|TRBJ2-3|17|TRBV7-2|TRBD2
TGTGCCAGCAGCTTACGTGTGTCTAGCGGGGGCACAGATACGCAGTATTTT
CASSLRVSSGGTDTQYF
>-|TRBJ2-5|15|TRBV7-2|TRBD2
TGTGCCAGCAGCTTAAGCGCGGGAGTCCAAGAGACCCAGTACTTC
CASSLSAGVQETQYF
>-|TRBJ2-5|8|TRBV20-1|-
TGCAGTCTAGAGACCCAGTACTTC
CSLETQYF
>-|TRBJ2-2|17|TRBV6-1|-
TGTGCCAGCAGTGCTTTGGGGTGGCCCGGGAGTGGCGGGGAGCTGTTTTTT
CASSALGWPGSGGELFF
>few|TRBJ1-6|14|TRBV19|TRBD1
TGTGCCAGTAGTACCGGACAGGGTCTTTCACCCCTCCACTTT
CASSTGQGLSPLHF
>once|TRBJ2-7|14|TRBV4-2|TRBD1
TGTGCCAGCAGCGGGGACAGAGATTCCTACGAGCAGTACTTC
CASSGDRDSYEQYF
>-|TRBJ1-1|14|TRBV7-6|TRBD1
TGTGCCAGCAGCCCGACAGGGCCGAACACTGAAGCTTTCTTT
CASSPTGPNTEAFF
>many|TRBJ1-4|13|TRBV15|-
TGTGCCACCAAGGGACGGCTAAGTGAAAAACTGTTTTTT
CATKGRLSEKLFF
>-|TRBJ1-5|13|TRBV19|-
TGTGCCAGTAGTAAATCAGGGGATCAGCCCCAGCATTTT
CASSKSGDQPQHF
>-|TRBJ2-2|15|TRBV19|TRBD2
TGTGCCAGTAGTATGACCCACACTAGCGTCGGGGAGCTGTTTTTT
CASSMTHTSVGELFF
>many|TRBJ2-5|15|TRBV9|TRBD1
TGTGCCAGCAGCCCCAGGGACAGCTCCGGGGAGACCCAGTACTTC
CASSPRDSSGETQYF
>few|TRBJ1-4|14|TRBV27|-
TGTGCCAGCACCGGGGCCAGGGAGGGCGGAAAACTGTTTTTT
CASTGAREGGKLFF
>few|TRBJ2-2|17|TRBV12-3/TRBV12-4|TRBD2
TGTGCCAGCAGGCACACCGGGACTAGTAGGATGACCGGGGAGCTGTTTTTT
CASRHTGTSRMTGELFF
>few|TRBJ1-1|14|TRBV5-4|-
TGTGCCAGCAGCCCTCCGGACAGGAACACTGAAGCTTTCTTT
CASSPPDRNTEAFF
>-|TRBJ1-3|14|TRBV7-2|TRBD1
TGTGCCAGCAGCCAGGACAGGGCTGGAAACACCATATATTTT
CASSQDRAGNTIYF
>-|TRBJ2-1|17|TRBV20-1|TRBD2
TGCAGTGCTCCAGAACCACGTAGAGCGGGGTCCTACAATGAGCAGTTCTTC
CSAPEPRRAGSYNEQFF
>-|TRBJ1-5|14|TRBV7-9|TRBD1
TGTGCCAGCAGCTCAGGGGGCCCGAATCAGCCCCAGCATTTT
CASSSGGPNQPQHF
>-|TRBJ2-7|16|TRBV4-3|-
TGCGCCAGCAGCCAAGATGTGGCAGGGAGGCGGTACGAGCAGTACTTC
CASSQDVAGRRYEQYF
>-|TRBJ1-1|13|TRBV14|-
TGTGCCAGCAGCCGCTCTAAGGACACTGAAGCTTTCTTT
CASSRSKDTEAFF
>-|TRBJ1-4|14|TRBV12-3/TRBV12-4|-
TGTGCCAGCAGTGAGGACAGCTATAATGAAAAACTGTTTTTT
CASSEDSYNEKLFF
>few|TRBJ1-6|14|TRBV6-1|-
TGTGCCAGCAGTGGTGGAGGCCCCCCTTCACCCCTCCACTTT
CASSGGGPPSPLHF
>many|TRBJ1-5|15|TRBV6-2/TRBV6-3|-
TGTGCCAGCAGTGATAGGGCCCTTAGCAATCAGCCCCAGCATTTT
CASSDRALSNQPQHF
>many|TRBJ1-2|12|TRBV6-1|-
TGTGCCAGCACTAAAGGGGGGGATGGCTACACCTTC
CASTKGGDGYTF
>-|TRBJ2-7|14|TRBV2|TRBD1
TGTGCCAGCAGACCCGGGACAGAGATCTACGAGCAGTACTTC
CASRPGTEIYEQYF
>many|TRBJ1-5|16|TRBV6-1|-
TGTGCCAGCAATCCACGAGACACTTATAGCAATCAGCCCCAGCATTTT
CASNPRDTYSNQPQHF
>-|TRBJ2-1|14|TRBV3-1|TRBD2
TGTGCCAGCAGCCAAGAAGCGGGGTATAATGAGCAGTTCTTC
CASSQEAGYNEQFF
>many|TRBJ2-7|15|TRBV15|-
TGTGCCACCAGCGGAGAAGGGGTGGGTAGGAACGAGCAGTACTTC
CATSGEGVGRNEQYF
>many|TRBJ2-5|16|TRBV20-1|TRBD2
TGCAGTGCCCAGCTGACTAGCGGGAGTTTGGGAGAGACCCAGTACTTC
CSAQLTSGSLGETQYF
>many|TRBJ1-1|13|TRBV6-1|-
TGTGCCAGCAACCCGGCCTGGAACACTGAAGCTTTCTTT
CASNPAWNTEAFF
>many|TRBJ1-1|13|TRBV2|-
TGTGCCAGCAGTGTCAGTCCGAACACTGAAGCTTTCTTT
CASSVSPNTEAFF
>few|TRBJ1-1|12|TRBV30|-
TGTGCCTGCCGGGACACGAACACTGAAGCTTTCTTT
CACRDTNTEAFF
>many|TRBJ2-5|12|TRBV2|-
TGTGCCAGCAGCCGACTAGAAGAGACCCAGTACTTC
CASSRLEETQYF
>-|TRBJ2-3|16|TRBV24-1|TRBD2
TGTGCCACCAGTGATTTCGGGGGGACGCAAACAGATACGCAGTATTTT
CATSDFGGTQTDTQYF